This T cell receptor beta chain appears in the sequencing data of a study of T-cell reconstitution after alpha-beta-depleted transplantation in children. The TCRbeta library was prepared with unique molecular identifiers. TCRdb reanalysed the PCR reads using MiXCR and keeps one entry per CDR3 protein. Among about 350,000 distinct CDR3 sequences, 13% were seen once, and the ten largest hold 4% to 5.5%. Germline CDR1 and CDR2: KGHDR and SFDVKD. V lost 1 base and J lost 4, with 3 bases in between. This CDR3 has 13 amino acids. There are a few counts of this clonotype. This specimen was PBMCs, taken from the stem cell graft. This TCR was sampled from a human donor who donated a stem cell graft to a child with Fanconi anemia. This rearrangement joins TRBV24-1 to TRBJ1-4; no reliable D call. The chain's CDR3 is CATSDFNNEKLFF. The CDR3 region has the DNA TGTGCCACCAGTGATTTCAATAATGAAAAACTGTTTTTT.